What follows are 22 T cell receptor beta chains derived from one specimen sequenced in a study of STAT5B mutations in CD4+ large granular lymphocyte leukemia (dated by TCRdb to between 2022 and 2023). The library was produced with the immunoSEQ multiplex PCR assay. The table comes from immuneACCESS by way of TCRdb, which keeps in-frame sequences with V and J called. Part of the clones is missing from these tables; in studies checked, under half for an unresolved V gene and the rest for unknown reasons. Across this sample there are about 38,000 clones, with over 75% seen only once. Roughly 1.3% of the sample is in the top ten clones. Source material: CD4+ T cells from blood buffy coats. The receptors originated from a human donor in good health.

The rearrangement joins TRBV19 to TRBJ1-4; 10 bases agree with TRBD1. The CDR3 loop spans 14 amino acids. V shed 3 bases, J shed 8 bases, and the junction held 3 bases outside the gene matches. The germline V gene encodes CDR1 LNHDA and CDR2 SQIVND (reference sequence). CDR3 in DNA: TGTGCCAGTAGTATCGGGACAGGGGTCGAAAAACTGTTTTTT. It specifies CASSIGTGVEKLFF. Based on the CDR3 plus reference TRBV19 and TRBJ1-4, the full variable domain is DGGITQSPKYLFRKEGQNVTLSCEQNLNHDAMYWYRQDPGQGLRLIYYSQIVNDFQKGDIAEGYSVSREKKESFPLTVTSAQKNPTAFYLCASSIGTGVEKLFFGSGTQLSVL.

This chain connects TRBV9 to TRBJ2-7; 9 bases are a match to TRBD1. This CDR3 is built from 14 residues. Germline CDR1 and CDR2: SGDLS and YYNGEE. With V trimmed by 4 bases and J by 0 bases, 2 bases remained unmatched. CDR3 protein: CASSRGQGSYEQYF. The CDR3 DNA sequence: TGTGCCAGCAGCCGGGGACAGGGCTCCTACGAGCAGTACTTC.

DNA of the CDR3: TGTGCCACCAGCAGAGACAGGGGTGCCTACGAGCAGTACTTC. Translating gives CATSRDRGAYEQYF. The chain employs TRBV15 and TRBJ2-7, with D possibly TRBD1 on 6 matching bases. The CDR3 totals 14 residues. Germline CDR1 LNHNV, CDR2 YYDKDF (reference sequence). V was trimmed by 0 bases and J by 2 bases, leaving 8 bases between them. The whole variable domain, filled in from reference TRBV15 and TRBJ2-7, reads DAMVIQNPRYQVTQFGKPVTLSCSQTLNHNVMYWYQQKSSQAPKLLFHYYDKDFNNEADTPDNFQSRRPNTSFCFLDIRSPGLGDTAMYLCATSRDRGAYEQYFGPGTRLTVT.

This chain joins TRBV10-1 and TRBJ1-1; D gene unclear. This CDR3 spans 14 amino acids. Germline assignment: CDR1 WNHNN and CDR2 SYGVQD (reference sequence). V was clipped by 2 bases and J by 4 bases, with 11 bases between them. CDR3 DNA: TGCGCCAGCAGTGAGAGCACTCTGGGCACTGAAGCTTTCTTT. It yields the protein CASSESTLGTEAFF.

The chain is built from TRBV30 and TRBJ2-2; TRBD2 matches at 13 bases. The V gene end was trimmed by 2 bases and the J gene end by 5 bases; junction bases not matched to a gene: 14. CDR1 is GTSNPN and CDR2 is SVGIG in the germline V gene (reference sequence). The CDR3 extends over 19 amino acids. This CDR3 reads CAWSPKMTSGRYATGELFF. The CDR3 nucleotides read TGTGCCTGGAGTCCAAAGATGACTAGCGGGAGGTACGCAACCGGGGAGCTGTTTTTT.

This clone came up a few times. V is TRBV7-2 and J is TRBJ1-5; the D gene is possibly TRBD1 (6 bases). V was clipped by 5 bases and J by 2 bases, with 10 bases between them. In germline, CDR1 is SGHTA, CDR2 FQGNSA. This CDR3 contains 14 residues. CDR3 coding DNA: TGTGCCAGCAGCCGGTCAGGGGGCAATCAGCCCCAGCATTTT. Protein sequence: CASSRSGGNQPQHF.

The CDR3 here is CASSARTGERNQPQHF. CDR3 nucleotides: TGTGCCAGCAGTGCCCGGACAGGGGAAAGAAATCAGCCCCAGCATTTT. The gene calls are TRBV6-1 and TRBJ1-5, with 9 bases that match TRBD1. The CDR3 has 16 residues. The germline V gene encodes CDR1 MNHNS and CDR2 SASEGT. V trimming: 4 bases; J trimming: 4 bases; junction bases outside the gene matches: 8.

This chain links TRBV9 with TRBJ2-7; 7 bases are shared with TRBD2. With 0 bases clipped from V and 3 bases from J, the junction kept 3 bases outside the gene matches. CDR3 length: 14 amino acids. CDR1 is SGDLS, CDR2 YYNGEE, per germline. CDR3 sequence reads: CASSVAASGYEQYF. As DNA, the CDR3 is TGTGCCAGCAGCGTAGCGGCTAGCGGCTACGAGCAGTACTTC.

This clone was seen only once. The gene calls are TRBV27 and TRBJ2-5; D uncertain. Deletions cut 2 bases from V and 3 bases from J, with 10 bases between. The CDR3 totals 14 residues. Germline assignment: CDR1 MNHEY and CDR2 SMNVEV (reference sequence). The CDR3 here is CASSLAVQEETQYF. The CDR3 region has the DNA TGTGCCAGCAGTTTAGCCGTTCAGGAAGAGACCCAGTACTTC.

The CDR3 DNA is TGTGCCAGCAGGGGACAGGGAGCTATTAATTCACCCCTCCACTTT. Residues: CASRGQGAINSPLHF. The chain combines TRBV2 with TRBJ1-6; 9 nucleotides align to TRBD1. The CDR3 extends over 15 amino acids. After removal of 6 bases from V and 6 bases from J, the junction contained 6 bases not matched to a gene. CDR1 SNHLY and CDR2 FYNNEI come from the germline V gene.

The genes are TRBV7-9 and TRBJ2-3; 8 nucleotides line up with TRBD2. Trimming took 4 bases from V and 6 from J; bases not matched to a gene: 9. The length of the CDR3 is 15 residues. Per the germline V gene, CDR1 is SEHNR and CDR2 is FQNEAQ (reference sequence). The DNA of the CDR3 is TGTGCCAGCAGCTCGACTAGCGTTATGGCGGATACGCAGTATTTT. Protein product: CASSSTSVMADTQYF.

The gene calls are TRBV5-1 and TRBJ1-4; 8 bases line up with TRBD1. CDR1 is SGHRS, CDR2 YFSETQ, per germline. This CDR3 comprises 15 residues. Germline trimming cut 4 bases from V and 3 bases from J; bases unmatched to any gene: 5. The CDR3 sequence: CASSQTGAANEKLFF. The CDR3 DNA reads TGCGCCAGCAGCCAGACAGGGGCGGCTAATGAAAAACTGTTTTTT.

The chain couples TRBV30 to TRBJ1-5; maybe TRBD1 (6 bases). V dropped 2 bases and J dropped 7 bases, with 15 bases sitting between them. The CDR3 consists of 14 residues. CDR1 GTSNPN and CDR2 SVGIG come from the germline V gene (reference sequence). The CDR3 bases are TGTGCCTGGAGTCTTAAAGGGGGGAGGCAGCCCCAGCATTTT. This encodes CAWSLKGGRQPQHF. The entire variable domain, with the rest obtained from reference TRBV30 and TRBJ1-5, is as follows: SQTIHQWPATLVQPVGSPLSLECTVEGTSNPNLYWYRQAAGRGLQLLFYSVGIGQISSEVPQNLSASRPQDRQFILSSKKLLLSDSGFYLCAWSLKGGRQPQHFGDGTRLSIL.

The chain carries TRBV7-3 and TRBJ1-1, with 9 bases identical to TRBD1. This CDR3 spans 14 amino acids. CDR1 and CDR2 from the germline V gene are SGHTA and FQGTGA. The ends lost 5 bases at V and 5 bases at J; junction bases unmatched: 6. The CDR3 coding sequence is TGTGCCAGCAGCAAGACAGGGGGAGGTACTGAAGCTTTCTTT. Protein product: CASSKTGGGTEAFF.

The CDR3 spells CATSRDQLSGNQPQHF. CDR3 bases: TGTGCCACCAGCAGAGATCAACTGTCGGGCAATCAGCCCCAGCATTTT. This chain joins TRBV15 and TRBJ1-5; D not certain. The V end was cut by 0 bases, the J end by 2 bases, with 11 bases between. This CDR3 has 16 amino acids. Germline loops: CDR1 LNHNV, CDR2 YYDKDF (reference sequence).

The chain uses TRBV5-1 and TRBJ2-1; 7 bases map to TRBD2. There are 12 residues in the CDR3. Germline-derived CDR1 and CDR2 are SGHRS and YFSETQ. V gave up 4 bases and J gave up 11 bases; unmatched junction bases: 6. The chain's CDR3 is CASSPGEGKQFF. CDR3 DNA sequence: TGCGCCAGCAGCCCTGGGGAGGGCAAGCAGTTCTTC.

The chain combines TRBV18 with TRBJ1-5; possible D gene TRBD1, 5 bases. Trimming pared 5 bases from V and 11 bases from J, leaving 16 bases between. Germline CDR1 reads KGHSH; CDR2 reads LQKENI. CDR3 length: 13 residues. Here the CDR3 reads CASSSRGVRAQHF. The CDR3 DNA reads TGTGCCAGCTCATCCCGGGGGGTCAGGGCCCAGCATTTT.

The rearrangement joins TRBV21-1 to TRBJ2-6; TRBD1 is taken as the D call from the table, unchecked against the DNA. TRBV21-1 is deemed a pseudogene. The CDR3 covers 16 residues. The CDR3 bases are TGTGCCAGCAGCACCGGACAGAACTCTGGGGCCAACGTCCTGACTTTC. Translating gives CASSTGQNSGANVLTF.

The chain couples TRBV2 to TRBJ2-7, with D possibly matching TRBD1 (6 bases). CDR3 length: 15 residues. CDR1 is SNHLY, CDR2 FYNNEI, per germline. Trimming took off 6 bases at V and 0 bases at J, with 15 bases between the two ends. CDR3 DNA: TGTGCCAGCAGCGGCAACAGGGTCAGCTCCTACGAGCAGTACTTC. It codes for CASSGNRVSSYEQYF.

The chain carries TRBV7-8 and TRBJ1-4, with 8 bases lining up with TRBD1. V dropped 5 bases and J dropped 6; count of bases not matched to a gene: 8. Germline-derived CDR1 and CDR2 are SGHVS and FQNEAQ. The CDR3 has 15 residues. This CDR3 is CASSPRDRLHEKLFF. CDR3 DNA sequence: TGTGCCAGCAGCCCCCGGGACAGGCTACATGAAAAACTGTTTTTT.

The rearrangement links TRBV25-1 to TRBJ2-7; tentative D call: TRBD2 (6 bases). Germline V lookup: CDR1 MGHDK, CDR2 SYGVNS. The CDR3 runs 13 residues. Trimming took off 4 bases at V and 3 bases at J, with 10 bases between the two ends. The CDR3 region is CASSGDFYYEQYF. The CDR3 nucleotides read TGTGCCAGCAGTGGGGACTTCTACTACGAGCAGTACTTC.

This chain links TRBV5-4 with TRBJ2-1, with 9 positions matching TRBD1. This CDR3 region has 15 residues. Looked up from germline, CDR1 is SGHNT and CDR2 is YYREEE (reference sequence). The V and J ends lost 5 bases and 7 bases, in that order; junction bases with no gene match: 10. The CDR3 loop reads CASRLTGGAGNEQFF. The CDR3 coding sequence is TGTGCCAGCAGACTGACAGGGGGGGCGGGAAATGAGCAGTTCTTC.